Listed here is a single T cell receptor (beta chain). V lost 7 bases to trimming and J lost 12 bases; unmatched junction nucleotides: 19. The CDR3 is made up of 15 amino acids. Germline V gene data show CDR1 as MNHEY and CDR2 as SVGAGI. The record originates from a study of shared clonotypes between healthy human individuals. Using immunoSEQ multiplex PCR, the repertoire was profiled, and TCRdb retains in-frame clones only, with some absent. The profile shows about 490,000 clones, 76% of them singletons. V gene TRBV6-5 combines with J gene TRBJ2-7, with 9 bases identical to TRBD2. This receptor was obtained from a woman between 40 and 50 years old in good health. Some clones in this sample may be carry-over from other donors' samples. Sequencing used PBMCs. In nucleotides, the CDR3 is TGTGCCAGCAATCCAGCGGGAGGACTGACATACGAACGGTACTTC. The encoded protein is CASNPAGGLTYERYF.